What follows are 27 T cell receptor beta chains derived from one specimen sequenced in a study of blood T cell repertoires in COVID-19. Measured with immunoSEQ multiplex PCR; TCRdb has only the in-frame clones, and not every one. The data show roughly 250,000 clones, approximately 90% seen once. Material for sequencing was PBMCs or T cells enriched from blood (not recorded which). The origin of the receptors is a human donor in a cohort exposed to, infected with or recovered from COVID-19 (not recorded which). The donor label of this sample is uncertain.

The rearrangement links TRBV3-1 (or the pseudogene TRBV3-2) to TRBJ1-6; D uncertain. The CDR3 runs 13 residues. The V gene lost 4 bases and the J gene lost 8 bases, with 9 bases spanning the gap. Germline values: CDR1 LGHDT, CDR2 YNNKEL (reference sequence). The CDR3 coding sequence is TGTGCCAGCAGCCGGGTTCGGGATTCACCCCTCCACTTT. Translation: CASSRVRDSPLHF.

This chain joins TRBV7-2 and TRBJ2-1; no reliable D call. Trimming removed 5 bases from V and 5 bases from J, with 10 bases in between. Germline V gene data show CDR1 as SGHTA and CDR2 as FQGNSA. There are 13 residues in the CDR3. The CDR3 coding sequence is TGTGCCAGCAGCCCGAGAATGAACAATGAGCAGTTCTTC. It is translated as CASSPRMNNEQFF.

This chain links TRBV5-1 with TRBJ2-3, with a weak D call TRBD1 (5 bases). The V end was cut by 6 bases, the J end by 2 bases, with 16 bases between. This CDR3 is 15 amino acids long. Per germline, CDR1 SGHRS and CDR2 YFSETQ. The CDR3 here is CASMIGAPFTDTQYF. CDR3 nucleotide sequence: TGCGCCAGCATGATAGGGGCCCCCTTCACAGATACGCAGTATTTT.

V gene TRBV24-1 combines with J gene TRBJ1-1, with a tentative D call TRBD1 (6 bases). Between the trimmed V and J ends, which lost 7 bases and 5 bases, there was a span of 13 bases. Germline CDR1 reads KGHDR; CDR2 reads SFDVKD. The CDR3 contains 13 residues. CDR3 residues: CATSSDSFTEAFF. The CDR3 region has the DNA TGTGCCACCAGCTCGGACAGTTTTACTGAAGCTTTCTTT.

This rearrangement joins TRBV19 to TRBJ1-6; no clear D. V lost 8 bases and J lost 10, with 9 bases in between. Germline V CDR1 and CDR2: LNHDA, SQIVND (reference sequence). The CDR3 consists of 11 residues. DNA for the CDR3: TGTGCCAGTGGGGAGGGCTCACCCCTCCACTTT. Protein: CASGEGSPLHF.

The V call is TRBV18, the J call TRBJ1-1; TRBD1 matches at 10 bases. The CDR3 is 15 residues long. Unmatched junction bases numbered 4, after V lost 5 bases and J lost 1 base. Germline-derived CDR1 and CDR2 are KGHSH and LQKENI. The CDR3 is CASSSRTGGNTEAFF. In nucleotides, the CDR3 is TGTGCCAGCTCATCACGGACAGGGGGGAACACTGAAGCTTTCTTT.

CDR3: CASSGPGQGGGEKLFF. CDR3 sequence (DNA): TGTGCCAGTAGTGGGCCGGGACAGGGTGGCGGTGAAAAACTGTTTTTT. The chain carries TRBV19 and TRBJ1-4; TRBD1 aligns across 9 bases. V lost 5 bases to trimming and J lost 7 bases; unmatched junction nucleotides: 11. This CDR3 has 16 residues. Germline V CDR1 and CDR2: LNHDA, SQIVND (reference sequence).

The chain is built from TRBV4-3 and TRBJ2-2, with 8 nucleotides matching TRBD1. Germline V gene data show CDR1 as LGHNA and CDR2 as YSLEER. The V segment lost 5 bases and the J segment 4 bases; nucleotides outside the gene matches: 6. The CDR3 is 15 amino acids. CDR3 amino acids: CASSDRTGPTGELFF. Written as DNA, the CDR3 is TGCGCCAGCAGCGACAGGACAGGGCCCACCGGGGAGCTGTTTTTT.

The chain recombines TRBV3-1 (or the pseudogene TRBV3-2) with TRBJ2-2; no definite D call. Trimming shortened V by 4 bases and J by 5 bases, and 8 bases separated the two germline ends. CDR3 length equals 13 residues. Germline-derived CDR1 and CDR2 are LGHDT and YNNKEL (reference sequence). The CDR3: CASSPFRTGELFF. In nucleotides, the CDR3 is TGTGCCAGCAGCCCGTTTCGTACCGGGGAGCTGTTTTTT.

The chain recombines TRBV2 with TRBJ2-3, with 14 positions matching TRBD2. Germline V gene lookup returns CDR1 SNHLY and CDR2 FYNNEI. This CDR3 spans 14 amino acids. V shed 4 bases, J shed 11 bases, and the junction held 5 bases outside the gene matches. The CDR3 loop reads CASSVGTSGGLQYF. The CDR3 bases are TGTGCCAGCAGTGTGGGGACTAGCGGGGGCCTGCAGTATTTT.

This chain connects TRBV5-1 to TRBJ2-1; 10 bases match TRBD1. The CDR3 is made up of 15 amino acids. The ends lost 4 bases at V and 3 bases at J; junction bases unmatched: 4. The germline gives CDR1 SGHRS, CDR2 YFSETQ. CDR3 in DNA: TGCGCCAGCAGCCTGACAGGGGGCATCTACAATGAGCAGTTCTTC. Translating gives CASSLTGGIYNEQFF.

This chain joins TRBV9 and TRBJ1-1, with D perhaps TRBD1 (6 bases). Germline V gene lookup returns CDR1 SGDLS and CDR2 YYNGEE. The CDR3 totals 15 residues. V shed 3 bases and J shed 5 bases, with 17 bases lying between them. CDR3 nucleotides: TGTGCCAGCAGCGAGGGCAGGGGAAGGTCGACTGAAGCTTTCTTT. It translates to CASSEGRGRSTEAFF.

The chain is built from TRBV6-6 and TRBJ1-3, with D unclear. CDR3 length equals 14 residues. Trimming cost V 6 bases and J 4 bases, with 13 bases left between them. Germline V gives CDR1 MNHNY, CDR2 SVGAGI (reference sequence). CDR3 bases: TGTGCCAGCAGGGAGACCTTCACAGGAAACACCATATATTTT. Protein product: CASRETFTGNTIYF.

The chain couples TRBV11-3 to TRBJ2-2, with 8 bases fitting TRBD1. The ends lost 3 bases at V and 4 bases at J; junction bases unmatched: 1. Germline CDR1 is SGHNT and CDR2 is YENEEA. The CDR3 length is 14 residues. The CDR3 sequence: CASSLDRATGELFF. CDR3 nucleotide sequence: TGTGCCAGCAGCTTGGACAGGGCCACCGGGGAGCTGTTTTTT.

This clone occurred once. V usage is TRBV4-1 and J usage is TRBJ2-5; 7 nucleotides match TRBD1. Per the germline V gene, CDR1 is MGHRA and CDR2 is YSYEKL. The V and J ends lost 0 bases and 3 bases, in that order; junction bases with no gene match: 13. The CDR3 consists of 18 residues. The CDR3 DNA is TGCGCCAGCAGCCAAGATTTCCTGGACAGGAAGTTTAAAGAGACCCAGTACTTC. Its protein product is CASSQDFLDRKFKETQYF.

This chain joins TRBV6-5 and TRBJ1-1; TRBD1 matches 7 bases. The CDR3 extends over 15 amino acids. CDR1 and CDR2 (germline): MNHEY, SVGAGI. Trimming cost V 4 bases and J 0 bases; bases outside gene matches: 5. The CDR3 DNA reads TGTGCCAGCAGTTCCACAGGGGCGCTGAACACTGAAGCTTTCTTT. It is translated as CASSSTGALNTEAFF.

This clone was found once. The chain employs TRBV30 and TRBJ2-7; D not resolved. Germline V gene sequence: CDR1 GTSNPN, CDR2 SVGIG (reference sequence). The V end was cut by 3 bases, the J end by 9 bases, with 12 bases between. The CDR3 is made up of 11 amino acids. The CDR3 protein is CAWRLSDRQYF. The CDR3 DNA follows: TGTGCCTGGAGGCTATCCGATAGGCAGTACTTC.

This chain uses TRBV6-2 or TRBV6-3 with TRBJ1-2; 7 bases fit TRBD1. The germline CDR1 and CDR2 sequences are MNHEY and SVGEGT. V trimming: 4 bases; J trimming: 0 bases; junction bases outside the gene matches: 8. The CDR3 contains 16 residues. CDR3 region: CASSSDRDRANYGYTF. The CDR3 DNA follows: TGTGCCAGCAGTTCTGACAGGGATCGAGCTAACTATGGCTACACCTTC.

The rearrangement links TRBV10-1 to TRBJ2-7, with a weak D call TRBD2 (6 bases). This CDR3 spans 15 amino acids. V was shortened by 4 bases and J by 3 bases, with 16 bases between the two germline ends. Germline V lookup: CDR1 WNHNN, CDR2 SYGVQD (reference sequence). This chain's CDR3 is CASSGWRGAGYEQYF. For the CDR3, the DNA is TGCGCCAGCAGTGGGTGGAGGGGCGCCGGCTACGAGCAGTACTTC.

The chain combines TRBV7-2 with TRBJ2-7; D gene unclear. V shed 3 bases and J shed 3 bases, with 15 bases lying between them. The germline CDR1 and CDR2 sequences are SGHTA and FQGNSA. The CDR3 is 15 amino acids. The CDR3 protein is CASSLAGSGHYEQYF. The DNA for the CDR3 is TGTGCCAGCAGCTTGGCAGGAAGTGGGCACTACGAGCAGTACTTC.

The rearrangement joins TRBV5-1 to TRBJ2-7, with no clear D. Germline CDR1 is SGHRS and CDR2 is YFSETQ. V was clipped by 0 bases and J by 4 bases, with 8 bases between them. The CDR3 covers 13 residues. CDR3 in amino acids: CASSLGSEYEQYF. CDR3 nucleotide sequence: TGCGCCAGCAGCTTGGGGTCAGAATACGAGCAGTACTTC.

The chain uses TRBV29-1 and TRBJ1-4; D is unclear. The V end lost 6 bases, the J end lost 6 bases, and 14 bases lay between the germline ends. This CDR3 spans 13 amino acids. Germline-derived CDR1 and CDR2 are SQVTM and ANQGSEA. The CDR3 here is CSVQVVRDEKLFF. In DNA, the CDR3 is TGCAGCGTACAAGTCGTTCGTGATGAAAAACTGTTTTTT.

CDR3 loop: CASSPTGGPNSPLHF. The CDR3 region has the DNA TGTGCCAGCAGCCCGACAGGGGGACCTAATTCACCCCTCCACTTT. The chain carries TRBV7-3 and TRBJ1-6; 9 nucleotides align to TRBD1. V was clipped by 5 bases and J by 6 bases; unmatched bases: 5. Germline V gene lookup returns CDR1 SGHTA and CDR2 FQGTGA. The CDR3 loop spans 15 amino acids.

This clone has only one observation. The J gene is TRBJ2-7, the V gene TRBV6-1; 10 nucleotides align to TRBD1. The J segment lost 3 bases and the V segment lost 6 bases, leaving 5 bases of the junction unmatched. The CDR3 loop spans 14 amino acids. The germline CDR1 and CDR2 sequences are MNHNS and SASEGT. The CDR3 DNA reads as TGTGCCAGCAGCCGACAGGGGGCAATCTACGAGCAGTACTTC. This codes for CASSRQGAIYEQYF.

V usage is TRBV7-9 and J usage is TRBJ1-6, with TRBD1 matching over 9 bases. J was trimmed by 10 bases and V by 4 bases; bases with no gene match: 5. Germline-derived CDR1 and CDR2 are SEHNR and FQNEAQ (reference sequence). The CDR3 is made up of 14 amino acids. CDR3 sequence (DNA): TGTGCCAGCAGCTCGGGACAGGGTCACTCACCCCTCCACTTT. Amino acid sequence: CASSSGQGHSPLHF.

In its sample, this clone was seen once. The chain links TRBV5-1 to TRBJ1-1, with D perhaps matching TRBD1 (6 bases). Germline V gene sequence: CDR1 SGHRS, CDR2 YFSETQ. V lost 6 bases and J lost 0, with 9 bases in between. The CDR3 runs 13 residues. In DNA, the CDR3 is TGCGCCAGCATGGACAGTTTGAACACTGAAGCTTTCTTT. It translates to CASMDSLNTEAFF.

In this sample, this clone turned up once. The chain uses TRBV19 and TRBJ1-1, with D possibly being TRBD1 (6 bases). The germline V gene encodes CDR1 LNHDA and CDR2 SQIVND (reference sequence). This CDR3 contains 12 residues. V gave up 8 bases and J gave up 4 bases, with 11 bases separating them. CDR3 sequence: CASSQGFTEAFF. CDR3 sequence (DNA): TGTGCCAGTTCACAGGGTTTCACTGAAGCTTTCTTT.